Below are 3 T cell receptor beta chains sequenced from a single sample in a study of blood T cell repertoires in COVID-19. Sequencing used immunoSEQ multiplex PCR; TCRdb keeps in-frame clones, though not all of them. The sample carries hundreds of thousands of clones, roughly 90% recorded once. The sequencing input was peripheral blood. Source of these receptors: a woman in her 30s with acute or convalescent COVID-19.

This clone has more than one count but fewer than ten. The chain uses TRBV5-1 and TRBJ1-4; 12 bases agree with TRBD1. This CDR3 region has 17 residues. V trimming: 0 bases; J trimming: 8 bases; junction bases outside the gene matches: 8. Per the germline V gene, CDR1 is SGHRS and CDR2 is YFSETQ. The CDR3 protein is CASSLGIAGTGGEKLFF. CDR3 coding DNA: TGCGCCAGCAGCTTGGGAATAGCCGGGACAGGGGGCGAAAAACTGTTTTTT.

This clone was counted between two and nine times. V and J are TRBV27 and TRBJ2-7, with 10 bases fitting TRBD2. CDR3 size: 13 residues. J was trimmed by 7 bases and V by 7 bases; bases with no gene match: 7. The germline CDR1 and CDR2 sequences are MNHEY and SMNVEV (reference sequence). CDR3 residues: CASKASGRGEQYF. The CDR3 region has the DNA TGTGCCAGCAAGGCTAGCGGGAGAGGGGAGCAGTACTTC.

V usage is TRBV21-1 and J usage is TRBJ2-6; the table assigns TRBD1, which was not confirmed against the DNA. TRBV21-1 is marked as a pseudogene. The CDR3 runs 19 residues. The CDR3 spells CASSKPGQGSPTGANVLTF. In nucleotides, the CDR3 is TGTGCCAGCAGCAAACCGGGACAGGGGTCCCCCACTGGGGCCAACGTCCTGACTTTC.